This TCR beta chain was found in a study of T cell responses to AZD1222 COVID-19 vaccine. The protocol was immunoSEQ multiplex PCR, while the TCRdb copy is restricted to in-frame clones and leaves out a portion. The sample carries 54,000 or so clones, roughly 90% recorded once. V lost 10 bases to trimming and J lost 10 bases, with 16 bases between them. Germline CDR1 reads SEHNR; CDR2 reads FQNEAQ (reference sequence). The CDR3 sequence is 11 residues long. V gene TRBV7-9 combines with J gene TRBJ1-1; D is undetermined. The material sequenced was peripheral blood, taken on day 0 of AZD1222 vaccination. This sequence was found in an adult in good health. Here the CDR3 DNA reads TGTGCCACCACCGAGAGGGAAGCAGCTTTCTTT. Amino acid sequence: CATTEREAAFF.